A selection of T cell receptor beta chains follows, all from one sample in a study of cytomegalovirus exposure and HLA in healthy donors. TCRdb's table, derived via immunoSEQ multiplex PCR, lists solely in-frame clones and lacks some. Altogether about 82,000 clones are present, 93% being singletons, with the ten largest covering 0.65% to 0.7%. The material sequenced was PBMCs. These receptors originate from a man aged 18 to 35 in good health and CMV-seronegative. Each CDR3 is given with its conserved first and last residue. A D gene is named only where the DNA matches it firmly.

TGTGCTAGCAGCGGAGAGTGGGCTGACGAGCAGTACTTC,CASSGEWADEQYF,TRBJ2-7,TRBV19,13,.
TGTGCCAGCAGTGGGAATCTGGAGAGCTCCTACGAGCAGTACTTC,CASSGNLESSYEQYF,TRBJ2-7,TRBV6-4,15,.
TGTGCCAGCAGGGGAGACAGGGTCAATTCACCCCTCCACTTT,CASRGDRVNSPLHF,TRBJ1-6,TRBV6-6,14,TRBD1
TGTGCCAGCTCACCACGCTTCGGGGTGACGAACACCGGGGAGCTGTTTTTT,CASSPRFGVTNTGELFF,TRBJ2-2,TRBV18,17,.
TGTGCCAGCAGCCAAATAGGGGTTCCTGAGCAGTTCTTC,CASSQIGVPEQFF,TRBJ2-1,TRBV14,13,.
TGTGCCAGCAGCGACTGGCCCCGGGGTCGCACAGATACGCAGTATTTT,CASSDWPRGRTDTQYF,TRBJ2-3,TRBV21-1,16,.
TGTGCCATCAGTGGAACAGGGTATAATCAGCCCCAGCATTTT,CAISGTGYNQPQHF,TRBJ1-5,TRBV10-3,14,.
TGTGCCAGCTCAATAGACAGGAATAGCAATCAGCCCCAGCATTTT,CASSIDRNSNQPQHF,TRBJ1-5,TRBV18,15,.
TGTGCCAGCTCACTTTTGGGACAGTCGTCTAACTATGGCTACACCTTC,CASSLLGQSSNYGYTF,TRBJ1-2,TRBV18,16,TRBD1
TGTGCCAGCAGCTCTTGGGGGGACGAGCAGTACTTC,CASSSWGDEQYF,TRBJ2-7,TRBV11-2,12,.